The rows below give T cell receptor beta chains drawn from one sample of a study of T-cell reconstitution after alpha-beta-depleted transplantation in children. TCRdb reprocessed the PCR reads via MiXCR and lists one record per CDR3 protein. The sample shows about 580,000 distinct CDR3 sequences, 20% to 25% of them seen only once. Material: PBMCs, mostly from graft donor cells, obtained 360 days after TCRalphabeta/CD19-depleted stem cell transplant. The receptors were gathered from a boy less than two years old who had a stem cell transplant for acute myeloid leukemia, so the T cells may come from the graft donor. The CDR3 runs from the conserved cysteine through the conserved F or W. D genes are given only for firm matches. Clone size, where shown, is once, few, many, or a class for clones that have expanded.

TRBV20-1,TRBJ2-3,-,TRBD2,CSATPGTSGGARTDTQYF,TGCAGTGCTACCCCCGGGACTAGCGGGGGGGCCCGCACAGATACGCAGTATTTT
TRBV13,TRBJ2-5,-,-,CASSLKGQYQETQYF,TGTGCCAGCAGCTTAAAAGGACAGTATCAAGAGACCCAGTACTTC
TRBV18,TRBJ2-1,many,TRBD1,CASSPRDRGGHNEQFF,TGTGCCAGCTCACCCCGCGACAGGGGAGGACACAATGAGCAGTTCTTC
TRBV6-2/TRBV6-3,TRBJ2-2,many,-,CASSTPQGFNGELFF,TGTGCCAGCAGTACCCCACAGGGTTTCAACGGGGAGCTGTTTTTT
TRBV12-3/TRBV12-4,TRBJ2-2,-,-,CAGQLSTGELFF,TGTGCCGGACAGCTGAGCACCGGGGAGCTGTTTTTT
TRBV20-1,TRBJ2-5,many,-,CSARGAGRETQYF,TGCAGTGCCAGGGGGGCGGGGAGAGAGACCCAGTACTTC
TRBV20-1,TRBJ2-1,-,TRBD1,CSARGGTVRRDEQFF,TGCAGTGCTAGAGGAGGGACAGTTCGTCGGGATGAGCAGTTCTTC
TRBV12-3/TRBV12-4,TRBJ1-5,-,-,CASSLLGSNQPQHF,TGTGCCAGCAGTTTATTGGGGAGCAATCAGCCCCAGCATTTT
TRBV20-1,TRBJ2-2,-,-,CSASAFGSGELFF,TGCAGTGCTAGCGCCTTCGGTTCCGGGGAGCTGTTTTTT
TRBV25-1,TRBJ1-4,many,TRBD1,CANDRESREKLFF,TGTGCCAATGACAGGGAATCGCGTGAAAAACTGTTTTTT
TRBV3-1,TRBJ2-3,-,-,CASSQDKGMRTDTQYF,TGTGCCAGCAGCCAAGATAAGGGGATGAGGACAGATACGCAGTATTTT
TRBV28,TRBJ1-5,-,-,CASSLRLVDQPQHF,TGTGCCAGCAGTTTGCGATTAGTGGATCAGCCCCAGCATTTT
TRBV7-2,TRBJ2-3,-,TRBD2,CASSFMTSLVDTQYF,TGTGCCAGCAGCTTCATGACTAGCCTCGTAGATACGCAGTATTTT
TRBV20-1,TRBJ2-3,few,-,CSAPVYRASTDTQYF,TGCAGTGCGCCAGTTTACAGGGCGAGCACAGATACGCAGTATTTT
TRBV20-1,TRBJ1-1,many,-,CSASGSRGTEAFF,TGCAGTGCTTCGGGGAGTAGGGGCACTGAAGCTTTCTTT
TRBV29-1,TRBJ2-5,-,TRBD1,CSVVVSGGQETQYF,TGCAGCGTTGTTGTATCAGGGGGCCAAGAGACCCAGTACTTC
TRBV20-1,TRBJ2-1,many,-,CSARDRVYNEQFF,TGCAGTGCTAGAGACAGGGTCTACAATGAGCAGTTCTTC
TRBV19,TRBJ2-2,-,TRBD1,CARKDRVGTGELFF,TGTGCCAGAAAGGACAGGGTCGGGACCGGGGAGCTGTTTTTT
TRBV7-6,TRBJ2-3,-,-,CASSLIFRQGTDTQYF,TGTGCCAGCAGCTTAATATTCCGCCAGGGGACAGATACGCAGTATTTT
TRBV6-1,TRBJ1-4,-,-,CASRSTQGRVRGASEKLFF,TGTGCCAGCAGGTCCACACAAGGCAGGGTGAGGGGCGCGAGTGAAAAACTGTTTTTT
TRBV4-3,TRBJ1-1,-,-,CASSQEGGQEAFF,TGCGCCAGCAGCCAAGAAGGCGGGCAGGAAGCTTTCTTT
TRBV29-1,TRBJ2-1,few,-,CSWGGLYRGEQFF,TGCAGCTGGGGGGGCTTATACCGAGGTGAGCAGTTCTTC
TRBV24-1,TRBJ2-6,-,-,CATSDFRGNGANVLTF,TGTGCCACCAGTGATTTCAGGGGTAATGGGGCCAACGTCCTGACTTTC
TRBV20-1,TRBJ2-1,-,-,CSAMVRDQNNEQFF,TGCAGTGCTATGGTTCGGGACCAAAACAATGAGCAGTTCTTC
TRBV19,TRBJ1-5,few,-,CASSPSRGRNNQPQHF,TGTGCCAGTAGCCCATCTAGAGGGAGGAACAATCAGCCCCAGCATTTT
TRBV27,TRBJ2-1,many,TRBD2,CASSTQSRGGSYNEQFF,TGTGCCAGCAGTACACAGTCCCGGGGGGGGTCTTACAATGAGCAGTTCTTC
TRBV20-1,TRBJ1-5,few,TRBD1,CSARRTGRRQPQHF,TGCAGTGCTAGACGGACAGGGCGGCGTCAGCCCCAGCATTTT
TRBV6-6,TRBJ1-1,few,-,CASWTAEAEAFF,TGTGCCAGCTGGACAGCTGAGGCTGAAGCTTTCTTT
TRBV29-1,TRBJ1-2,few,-,CSVSGGYYGYTF,TGCAGCGTTTCCGGGGGGTACTATGGCTACACCTTC
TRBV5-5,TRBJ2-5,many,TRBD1,CASSATGVPETQYF,TGTGCCAGCAGCGCTACAGGGGTTCCGGAGACCCAGTACTTC
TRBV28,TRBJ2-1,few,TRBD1,CASSPIRDSYNEQFF,TGTGCCAGCAGTCCGATCCGGGACAGCTACAATGAGCAGTTCTTC
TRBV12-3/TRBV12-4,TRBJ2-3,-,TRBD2,CASIVSGGATDTQYF,TGTGCCAGCATTGTTAGCGGGGGGGCCACAGATACGCAGTATTTT
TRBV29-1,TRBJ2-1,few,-,CSVEDKGLYNEQFF,TGCAGCGTTGAAGATAAGGGGCTCTACAATGAGCAGTTCTTC
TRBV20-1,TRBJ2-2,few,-,CSARDPYTERSGTGELFF,TGCAGTGCTAGAGACCCTTATACAGAGCGTTCGGGCACCGGGGAGCTGTTTTTT
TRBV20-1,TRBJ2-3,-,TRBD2,CSARDLSGGADEVISDTQYF,TGCAGTGCTAGAGACCTAAGCGGGGGGGCCGATGAGGTTATATCAGATACGCAGTATTTT
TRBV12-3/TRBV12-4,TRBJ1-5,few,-,CASSPLIQPQHF,TGTGCCAGCAGCCCCCTTATTCAGCCCCAGCATTTT
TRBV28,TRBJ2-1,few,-,CASSLSRGSSSYNEQFF,TGTGCCAGCAGTTTAAGTCGGGGGAGTAGCTCCTACAATGAGCAGTTCTTC
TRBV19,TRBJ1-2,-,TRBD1,CASSTPGQGAGGYTF,TGTGCCAGTAGTACGCCGGGACAGGGGGCTGGTGGCTACACCTTC
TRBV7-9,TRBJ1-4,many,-,CASSPTWGAATNEKLFF,TGTGCCAGCAGCCCTACCTGGGGGGCTGCAACTAATGAAAAACTGTTTTTT
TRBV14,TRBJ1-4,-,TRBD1,CASSRTGDSPTNEKLFF,TGTGCCAGCAGCCGGACAGGAGATTCTCCTACTAATGAAAAACTGTTTTTT
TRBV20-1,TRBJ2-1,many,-,CSARTGGAPNEQFF,TGCAGTGCTAGAACGGGGGGCGCCCCCAATGAGCAGTTCTTC
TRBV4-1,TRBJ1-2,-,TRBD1,CASSQGDRANYGYTF,TGCGCCAGCAGCCAGGGGGACAGAGCTAACTATGGCTACACCTTC
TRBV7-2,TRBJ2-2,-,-,CASSLTGVPNTGELFF,TGTGCCAGCAGCTTAACGGGGGTCCCGAACACCGGGGAGCTGTTTTTT
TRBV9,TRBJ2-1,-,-,CASSDARANEQFF,TGTGCCAGCAGTGACGCGCGGGCCAATGAGCAGTTCTTC
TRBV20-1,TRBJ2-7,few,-,CSASQGTSNPEQYF,TGCAGTGCTAGTCAGGGGACGTCGAACCCCGAGCAGTACTTC
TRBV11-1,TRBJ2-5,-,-,CASSLYGGDSETQYF,TGTGCCAGCAGCTTATATGGAGGGGATAGTGAGACCCAGTACTTC
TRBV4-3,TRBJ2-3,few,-,CASSQAGEADTQYF,TGCGCCAGCAGCCAAGCGGGGGAAGCGGATACGCAGTATTTT
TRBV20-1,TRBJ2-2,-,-,CSARVGFWNTGELFF,TGCAGTGCTAGAGTGGGATTTTGGAACACCGGGGAGCTGTTTTTT
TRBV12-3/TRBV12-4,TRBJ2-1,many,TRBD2,CAGAQSGGAYNEQFF,TGTGCCGGGGCTCAGAGCGGGGGGGCCTACAATGAGCAGTTCTTC
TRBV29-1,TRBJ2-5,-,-,CSGGQLGETQYF,TGCAGCGGTGGACAGCTGGGAGAGACCCAGTACTTC
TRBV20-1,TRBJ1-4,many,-,CSAKQGDEKLFF,TGCAGTGCTAAACAAGGGGATGAAAAACTGTTTTTT
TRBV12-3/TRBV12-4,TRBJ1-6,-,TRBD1,CASSRRQGLTLHF,TGTGCCAGCAGTCGGAGACAGGGCTTAACCCTCCACTTT
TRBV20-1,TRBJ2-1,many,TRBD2,CSARGASGGNNEQFF,TGCAGTGCTAGAGGGGCTAGCGGGGGGAACAATGAGCAGTTCTTC
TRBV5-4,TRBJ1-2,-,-,CASSLAGNNGYTF,TGTGCCAGCAGCTTGGCTGGGAATAATGGCTACACCTTC
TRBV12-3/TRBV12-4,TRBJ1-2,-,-,CASRSFGQPYGYTF,TGTGCCAGCAGGTCGTTCGGACAGCCCTATGGCTACACCTTC